The 21 T cell receptor beta chains below were found in one sample sequenced in a study of patients and donors after allogeneic stem cell transplantation. TCRdb re-derived calls from the RT-PCR reads in MiXCR, one entry per CDR3 protein. Here the sample spans hundreds of thousands of distinct CDR3 sequences, roughly 16% being singletons. The sequencing input was blood, either unsorted or a sorted T cell fraction (not recorded which). The receptors stem from a human donor who was either an allogeneic HSCT recipient or a stem cell or donor lymphocyte infusion donor (not recorded which). It is not recorded whose cells these are; they may come from a transplant donor.

The chain joins TRBV6-5 to TRBJ2-3; D is unresolved. Germline values: CDR1 MNHEY, CDR2 SVGAGI. The CDR3 is 16 amino acids. V lost 2 bases to trimming and J lost 3 bases, with 15 bases between them. The CDR3 DNA follows: TGTGCCAGCAGTTACCGGGTTAGTGGTCGTACAGATACGCAGTATTTT. Amino acids: CASSYRVSGRTDTQYF.

This rearrangement joins TRBV6-1 to TRBJ1-2; tentative D call: TRBD1 (6 bases). Germline assignment: CDR1 MNHNS and CDR2 SASEGT. This CDR3 region has 16 residues. Trimming left V 4 bases short and J 2 bases short, with 17 bases between. The CDR3 coding sequence is TGTGCCAGCAGTGGCCGGGACACAACTAGGAACTATGGCTACACCTTC. It is translated as CASSGRDTTRNYGYTF.

This rearrangement joins TRBV27 to TRBJ2-1; 13 nucleotides line up with TRBD2. Germline V CDR1 and CDR2: MNHEY, SMNVEV (reference sequence). V lost 2 bases to trimming and J lost 4 bases; unmatched junction nucleotides: 5. The CDR3 extends over 17 amino acids. The CDR3 region has the DNA TGTGCCAGCAGTTTAGAGGGACTAGCGGGACGATACAATGAGCAGTTCTTC. Translating gives CASSLEGLAGRYNEQFF.

This clonotype appeared a single time. The gene calls are TRBV7-8 and TRBJ2-2; D may be TRBD2 (6 bases). V lost 5 bases and J lost 0, with 19 bases in between. Per germline, CDR1 SGHVS and CDR2 FQNEAQ. This CDR3 has 18 amino acids. CDR3 in amino acids: CASSAIETREPNTGELFF. The CDR3 nucleotides are TGTGCCAGCAGCGCGATTGAGACTAGGGAACCGAACACCGGGGAGCTGTTTTTT.

The chain recombines TRBV29-1 with TRBJ2-5; D unresolved. CDR3 length: 13 residues. Trimming left V 7 bases short and J 1 base short, with 13 bases between. The germline gives CDR1 SQVTM, CDR2 ANQGSEA. CDR3 protein: CSARSLFQETQYF. The CDR3 coding sequence is TGCAGCGCCCGCAGCCTCTTCCAAGAGACCCAGTACTTC.

In its sample, this clonotype was seen many times. J is TRBJ1-1 and V is TRBV12-3 or TRBV12-4; possible D gene TRBD1, 6 bases. CDR3 length: 14 amino acids. V was cut by 7 bases and J by 1 base, with 13 bases left in between. CDR3 in DNA: TGTGCCAGCACCTCTGGCAGGGGGAACACTGAAGCTTTCTTT. Translated, it gives CASTSGRGNTEAFF.

In this sample, this clonotype turned up many times. The chain uses TRBV11-2 and TRBJ1-3, with TRBD1 as a possible D gene (5 bases). Per germline, CDR1 SGHAT and CDR2 FQNNGV. V lost 1 base to trimming and J lost 4 bases, with 11 bases between them. The CDR3 sequence is 15 residues long. The DNA for the CDR3 is TGTGCCAGCAGCTTAGGTGGGCAGGGCGGAAACACCATATATTTT. As protein: CASSLGGQGGNTIYF.

This clonotype was picked up a small number of times. The chain is built from TRBV2 and TRBJ2-2; weak D call: TRBD2 (7 bases). The CDR3 contains 17 residues. In germline, CDR1 is SNHLY, CDR2 FYNNEI. Trimming shortened V by 7 bases and J by 6 bases, and 24 bases separated the two germline ends. Here the CDR3 reads CASKGGTSRMFSGELFF. CDR3 DNA: TGTGCCAGCAAGGGGGGGACCTCCAGGATGTTCTCCGGGGAGCTGTTTTTT.

In its sample, this clonotype was seen once. The chain carries TRBV5-1 and TRBJ2-3, with 12 bases aligning to TRBD2. The CDR3 runs to 19 residues. V shed 0 bases, J shed 1 base, and the junction held 9 bases outside the gene matches. CDR1 and CDR2 from the germline V gene are SGHRS and YFSETQ. The CDR3 region is CASSLANLAGGPGTDTQYF. For the CDR3, the DNA is TGCGCCAGCAGCTTGGCCAATCTAGCGGGGGGGCCTGGCACAGATACGCAGTATTTT.

This clonotype was picked up a small number of times. The gene calls are TRBV9 and TRBJ2-7; D is possibly TRBD2 (6 bases). The CDR3 length is 14 residues. In germline, CDR1 is SGDLS, CDR2 YYNGEE. Trimming removed 6 bases from V and 5 bases from J, with 18 bases in between. CDR3 nucleotides: TGTGCCAGCAACCCCTTTGGCGGGACCCACGAGCAGTACTTC. It is translated as CASNPFGGTHEQYF.

This clonotype appeared a few times. The chain uses TRBV12-3 or TRBV12-4 and TRBJ1-5; tentative D call: TRBD1 (6 bases). V lost 5 bases and J lost 0, with 11 bases in between. CDR3 size: 15 residues. CDR3 in DNA: TGTGCCAGCAGTCCGGACAGATTTAGCAATCAGCCCCAGCATTTT. Translated: CASSPDRFSNQPQHF.

This clonotype appeared a few times. The chain employs TRBV5-1 and TRBJ2-1; TRBD2 aligns across 14 bases. The CDR3 runs to 14 residues. Germline trimming cut 7 bases from V and 9 bases from J; bases unmatched to any gene: 6. Germline lookup yields CDR1 SGHRS and CDR2 YFSETQ. The CDR3 coding sequence is TGCGCCAGCTCCGGGACTAGCGGGAGCGCTGAGCAGTTCTTC. This translates into CASSGTSGSAEQFF.

Only a few counts were recorded for this clonotype. The CDR3 nucleotides are TGTGCCAGCAGCTTTCTAGCGGGAGGGTCTAGCTCCTACAATGAGCAGTTCTTC. Encoded protein: CASSFLAGGSSSYNEQFF. The chain combines TRBV11-2 with TRBJ2-1, with 12 bases aligning to TRBD2. The CDR3 spans 18 residues. Trimming at V came to 3 bases and at J to 0 bases, leaving 6 bases not matched to a gene. Looked up from germline, CDR1 is SGHAT and CDR2 is FQNNGV.

The table lists this clonotype with a few counts. The chain combines TRBV7-2 with TRBJ2-3; 8 positions agree with TRBD2. The CDR3 sequence is 17 residues long. CDR1 is SGHTA, CDR2 FQGNSA, per germline. J gave up 3 bases and V 5 bases, and 13 bases lay outside the gene matches. The CDR3 nucleotides read TGTGCCAGCAGCGCCTGGCGGGGGGCTATTAGGACAGATACGCAGTATTTT. Its translation: CASSAWRGAIRTDTQYF.

This rearrangement joins TRBV3-1 to TRBJ2-1; 7 bases fit TRBD2. The V and J ends lost 6 bases and 5 bases, in that order; junction bases with no gene match: 13. Per germline, CDR1 LGHDT and CDR2 YNNKEL (reference sequence). CDR3 length equals 16 residues. CDR3 nucleotide sequence: TGTGCCAGCAGTCTCTGGCGAAGCGGGATTCACAATGAGCAGTTCTTC. Its protein is CASSLWRSGIHNEQFF.

Ten or more counts support this clonotype. This chain connects TRBV5-1 to TRBJ2-1; D is perhaps TRBD2 (6 bases). The CDR3 extends over 15 amino acids. The V and J ends lost 4 bases and 3 bases respectively, with 14 bases between them. Germline V gene lookup returns CDR1 SGHRS and CDR2 YFSETQ. The CDR3: CASSPGAGIYNEQFF. The CDR3 nucleotides are TGCGCCAGCAGCCCTGGGGCGGGGATCTACAATGAGCAGTTCTTC. The whole variable domain, filled in from reference TRBV5-1 and TRBJ2-1, reads KAGVTQTPRYLIKTRGQQVTLSCSPISGHRSVSWYQQTPGQGLQFLFEYFSETQRNKGNFPGRFSGRQFSNSRSEMNVSTLELGDSALYLCASSPGAGIYNEQFFGPGTRLTVL.

V usage is TRBV24-1 and J usage is TRBJ2-2; D is unresolved. The CDR3 totals 12 residues. The germline V gene encodes CDR1 KGHDR and CDR2 SFDVKD. V shed 7 bases and J shed 5 bases, with 7 bases lying between them. The chain's CDR3 is CATSGLTGELFF. CDR3 sequence (DNA): TGTGCCACCAGCGGGTTGACCGGGGAGCTGTTTTTT.

The chain carries TRBV12-3 or TRBV12-4 and TRBJ2-1; D is unclear. Trimming cost V 1 base and J 7 bases, with 8 bases left between them. This CDR3 has 13 residues. CDR3 sequence reads: CASSLGRQNEQFF. DNA for the CDR3: TGTGCCAGCAGTTTAGGTCGGCAGAATGAGCAGTTCTTC.

The chain joins TRBV11-2 to TRBJ1-1; D possibly corresponds to TRBD1 (5 bases). Germline V gene lookup returns CDR1 SGHAT and CDR2 FQNNGV. The germline V and J ends were trimmed by 1 base and 7 bases, with 10 bases remaining between them. The CDR3 is 13 amino acids. The CDR3 DNA sequence: TGTGCCAGCAGCTTAGTCCCGGGGGGTGAAGCTTTCTTT. Translation: CASSLVPGGEAFF.

This clonotype was recorded only once. At one boundary the junction diverges from the germline segment, which might be a read error. The chain couples TRBV5-5 to TRBJ2-7; D might be TRBD1 (6 bases). CDR1 and CDR2 from the germline V gene are SGHKS and YYEKEE (reference sequence). This CDR3 contains 13 residues. The CDR3 nucleotides read TGTGCCAGCAGCTTAGCAGGGGCCTACGTGCAGTACTTC. Amino acid sequence: CASSLAGAYVQYF.

This clonotype was recorded a few times. The chain joins TRBV5-5 to TRBJ2-1; possible D gene TRBD2, 6 bases. Trimming took 0 bases from V and 3 from J, leaving 16 bases between them. CDR3 size: 17 residues. Germline loops: CDR1 SGHKS, CDR2 YYEKEE (reference sequence). The CDR3 protein is CASSLGGARDFYNEQFF. The CDR3 bases are TGTGCCAGCAGCTTGGGTGGTGCGCGGGACTTCTACAATGAGCAGTTCTTC.